The source of this TCR beta chain is a study of shared clonotypes between healthy human individuals (dated by TCRdb to 2019 to 2021). Study-wide context: The cohort included a few men and two women between 18 and 49 years of age. For each donor, CD4 naive and CD4 memory were each given three plates, CD8 naive was given two plates, and CD8 memory was given one plate. To estimate repertoire size and how much clonotype sharing occurs between individuals, the study deeply sequenced the blood TCR repertoires of about five healthy adults. Leukapheresis yielded between about 0.9 and 8.9 billion PBMCs per donor. To increase sequencing depth and limit assay-specific biases, TCR repertoire library preparation and sequencing were carried out by different laboratories using diverse techniques. Findings and caveats that apply to the study as a whole: Higher generation probabilities were observed for clonotypes shared by all four sorted-subset donors than for non-shared clonotypes. Based on pairwise subsampling, the degree of clonotype sharing among donors was expected to be affected by sequencing depth. Even with the large sequencing depth, rarefaction of the sorted-subset datasets indicated that sequencing was incomplete. Because the study included a small number of donors, the genetic and exposure-history diversity represented was limited. Estimated clonotype richness was generally larger for naive than for memory subsets. Only blood was sampled, and tissue TCR repertoires likely differ from those in blood. Sharing across several donors was observed for roughly 5% of naive CD4, less than 4% of naive CD8, 2.3% of memory CD4, and around 0.4% of memory CD8 clonotypes.

Using the deep immunoSEQ assay, multiplex PCR amplified TCR CDR3 regions from genomic DNA. Genomic DNA extracted from each cell subset was distributed evenly over all wells of several immunoSEQ 96-well plates, and each plate served as one replicate. Each replicate PCR for sorted subsets received roughly 0.2 ug genomic DNA, equal to about 30,000 T cell genomes. The purified libraries were quantified using a Qubit 3.0 fluorometer, sized with a Bioanalyzer 2100, and then quantified again using the KAPA Library Quantification kit. A separate single-read 150-cycle Illumina NextSeq 550 flow cell was used to sequence each immunoSEQ 96-well plate. On the authors' methods: Because the immunoSEQ output included only junctional sequences and no quality scores, the filtering could not be the same as the filtering used for full-length reads. To assign V/J genes and CDR3, sequences were annotated using PyIR, a Python wrapper for IgBLAST v1.9, with IMGT germline references. Any read was removed if the V/J assignment was weak (E-value above 1e-6), the CDR3 was missing, or the read contained stop codons, out-of-frame junctions, or ambiguous translated residues. V3J clonotypes were defined as sequences sharing the same inferred V gene, J gene, and CDR3 amino acid sequence. To compute the percentage overlap between repertoires, the number of shared unique clonotypes was divided by the size of the smaller repertoire. Three approaches were used to assess repertoire richness: RTK rarefaction, the Chao1 estimator, and Recon v2.1 estimates of unobserved clonotypes. Generation probabilities for all TCRbeta clonotypes obtained by the gDNA method from a handful of donors were computed using OLGA. Here the immuneACCESS table is served through TCRdb, limited to in-frame sequences with V and J called. Missing clones are a known gap in these copies; in checked studies unresolved V genes cover under half, and the rest lacks a known reason. V, J and clone size are taken as reported in that table, and D and trimming were inferred from the DNA itself. Across this sample there are some 1 million clones, with about 74% seen only once. The ten largest clones capture about 1.5% of the sample.

On this clone itself: Its antigen remains unidentified. No base qualities exist here, and no much larger clone lies one base off it.

For CDR1 and CDR2, the germline V gene (reference sequence) lists LNHDA and SQIVND. Inclusive of the bounding cysteine and phenylalanine, the CDR3 is 15 residues long. Only CDR3 DNA is held: 45 bases, read in frame from base 1. The junction shows trimming of 8 bases on V and 1 base on J, and the gene matches do not reach 7 bases of it. The donors were healthy, HIV-negative adults who had no recently reported acute infections or vaccinations. All donors were Caucasian adults living in Nashville, Tennessee, USA. CD4+ T cells were enriched by magnetic negative selection, after which naive cells were positively selected on CD45RA and the negative fraction was taken as the memory subset. After blood collection by leukapheresis, PBMCs were isolated using Ficoll-Histopaque density gradient centrifugation and then cryopreserved in the vapor phase of liquid nitrogen. Analytical flow cytometry was used to check the purity and quantity of each magnetically sorted T cell population. Each sorted fraction had its genomic DNA isolated and then quantified by UV absorbance on a Nanodrop 2000c.

The sequence was obtained from a man between 18 and 35 years old in good health. The rearrangement joined TRBV19 to TRBJ1-5, and 8 junctional nucleotides match TRBD1. The sample consisted of memory CD4+ T cells sorted from blood. Taken with the paper, the label for cell subset or site translates to: CD45RA-negative fraction. CDR3 sequence: CASGNQGASNQPQHF. Here is the DNA: TGTGCCAGTGGAAATCAGGGGGCAAGCAATCAGCCCCAGCATTTT.